What follows is one TCR beta chain and its context. Profiling relied on immunoSEQ multiplex PCR, and the TCRdb table lists in-frame clones only, not all of them. This sample has under 200,000 clones, with roughly nine tenths found just once. The data are from a study of T cell responses to AZD1222 COVID-19 vaccine. CDR3 length equals 15 residues. Germline V gene data show CDR1 as SGDLS and CDR2 as YYNGEE. The V end lost 3 bases, the J end lost 2 bases, and 12 bases lay between the germline ends. This clonotype was obtained from an adult who received the MenACWY meningococcal vaccine as a control. The chain couples TRBV9 to TRBJ1-3; TRBD1 might be the D (5 bases). The sample was peripheral blood, taken 28 days after the second dose of the MenACWY control vaccine. CDR3 residues: CASSAPAGAGNTIYF. DNA of the CDR3: TGTGCCAGCAGCGCCCCTGCGGGGGCTGGAAACACCATATATTTT.